A selection of T cell receptor beta chains follows, all from one sample in a study of cytomegalovirus exposure and HLA in healthy donors. Here immunoSEQ multiplex PCR was the method, and the copy in TCRdb shows in-frame clones only, minus some. Of over 150,000 clones in the sample, around 68% were seen once. Sequencing input: PBMCs. Every receptor here comes from a man aged 50 to 59 in good health and CMV-seronegative. CDR3s include the opening cysteine and the closing phenylalanine or tryptophan. Fields, in order: D gene, clone size, V gene, J gene, CDR3 protein, CDR3 DNA. The D gene is left open where the match is weak. The size field is filled for only some rows; it gives once, few, many or a size class.

d_call: TRBD1
clone_size: once
v_call: TRBV5-4
j_call: TRBJ1-2
cdr3_aa: CASSGGGGVIGNYGYTF
cdr3_nt: TGTGCCAGCAGCGGAGGGGGCGGGGTAATAGGAAACTATGGCTACACCTTC

d_call: -
clone_size: -
v_call: TRBV9
j_call: TRBJ1-2
cdr3_aa: CASRGQSYGYTF
cdr3_nt: TGTGCCAGCAGGGGGCAATCCTATGGCTACACCTTC

d_call: -
clone_size: -
v_call: TRBV29-1
j_call: TRBJ2-7
cdr3_aa: CSGKWGQGYEQYF
cdr3_nt: TGCAGCGGTAAATGGGGTCAGGGCTACGAGCAGTACTTC

d_call: -
clone_size: -
v_call: TRBV5-6
j_call: TRBJ2-5
cdr3_aa: CASSLRRGYETQYF
cdr3_nt: TGTGCCAGCAGCCTCCGGAGAGGGTACGAGACCCAGTACTTC

d_call: -
clone_size: -
v_call: TRBV19
j_call: TRBJ2-3
cdr3_aa: CASSRRTGMDTQYF
cdr3_nt: TGTGCCAGTAGTAGGCGGACGGGGATGGATACGCAGTATTTT

d_call: TRBD2
clone_size: -
v_call: TRBV5-6
j_call: TRBJ2-1
cdr3_aa: CASSSGLAGGPGYNEQFF
cdr3_nt: TGTGCCAGCAGCTCGGGGCTAGCGGGGGGGCCAGGATACAATGAGCAGTTCTTC

d_call: -
clone_size: -
v_call: TRBV27
j_call: TRBJ1-1
cdr3_aa: CASSYSPGAASSNTEAFF
cdr3_nt: TGTGCCAGCAGTTATAGTCCTGGGGCAGCTAGTTCGAACACTGAAGCTTTCTTT

d_call: -
clone_size: -
v_call: TRBV5-1
j_call: TRBJ2-3
cdr3_aa: CASSLGQSGVTDTQYF
cdr3_nt: TGCGCCAGCAGCTTGGGACAGTCTGGGGTCACAGATACGCAGTATTTT

d_call: TRBD1
clone_size: -
v_call: TRBV25-1
j_call: TRBJ2-7
cdr3_aa: CASSVRQGHEQYF
cdr3_nt: TGTGCCAGCAGTGTGCGACAGGGCCACGAGCAGTACTTC

d_call: TRBD1
clone_size: -
v_call: TRBV27
j_call: TRBJ2-7
cdr3_aa: CASSFQPGQGRIYEQYF
cdr3_nt: TGTGCCAGCAGTTTCCAGCCGGGACAGGGTCGTATCTACGAGCAGTACTTC

d_call: -
clone_size: few
v_call: TRBV5-1
j_call: TRBJ2-1
cdr3_aa: CASSLAPETAYYNEQFF
cdr3_nt: TGCGCCAGCAGCTTGGCCCCCGAGACAGCCTACTACAATGAGCAGTTCTTC

d_call: -
clone_size: -
v_call: TRBV7-9
j_call: TRBJ2-7
cdr3_aa: CASSSGNVYEQYF
cdr3_nt: TGTGCCAGCAGCTCAGGGAACGTCTACGAGCAGTACTTC

d_call: -
clone_size: -
v_call: TRBV29-1
j_call: TRBJ2-3
cdr3_aa: CSVDVMENRGTDTQYF
cdr3_nt: TGCAGCGTTGATGTTATGGAGAATAGGGGAACAGATACGCAGTATTTT

d_call: TRBD1
clone_size: few
v_call: TRBV7-2
j_call: TRBJ2-1
cdr3_aa: CASSLATGGGNEQFF
cdr3_nt: TGTGCCAGCAGCTTAGCGACAGGGGGCGGGAATGAGCAGTTCTTC

d_call: -
clone_size: few
v_call: TRBV11-1
j_call: TRBJ2-7
cdr3_aa: CASSPTSYEQYF
cdr3_nt: TGTGCCAGCAGCCCCACTAGCTACGAGCAGTACTTC

d_call: TRBD2
clone_size: -
v_call: TRBV9
j_call: TRBJ2-5
cdr3_aa: CASSTLAGGQETQYF
cdr3_nt: TGTGCCAGCAGTACCCTAGCGGGGGGACAAGAGACCCAGTACTTC

d_call: TRBD2
clone_size: -
v_call: TRBV15
j_call: TRBJ2-7
cdr3_aa: CATSRVTSGGYEQYF
cdr3_nt: TGTGCCACCAGCAGAGTAACTAGCGGGGGCTACGAGCAGTACTTC

d_call: -
clone_size: -
v_call: TRBV5-1
j_call: TRBJ1-6
cdr3_aa: CASSLGEGSGNSPLHF
cdr3_nt: TGCGCCAGCAGCTTGGGGGAGGGCAGTGGGAATTCACCCCTCCACTTT

d_call: TRBD1
clone_size: -
v_call: TRBV19
j_call: TRBJ2-2
cdr3_aa: CASSWDRLNTGELFF
cdr3_nt: TGTGCCAGTAGTTGGGACAGATTGAACACCGGGGAGCTGTTTTTT

d_call: -
clone_size: once
v_call: TRBV6-5
j_call: TRBJ1-2
cdr3_aa: CASSAGTHIYGYTF
cdr3_nt: TGTGCCAGCAGCGCCGGGACTCATATTTATGGCTACACCTTC

d_call: TRBD1
clone_size: -
v_call: TRBV15
j_call: TRBJ2-5
cdr3_aa: CATSSQRTGGETQYF
cdr3_nt: TGTGCCACCAGCTCTCAACGGACAGGGGGCGAGACCCAGTACTTC

d_call: -
clone_size: -
v_call: TRBV5-5
j_call: TRBJ1-1
cdr3_aa: CASSLAQKNTEAFF
cdr3_nt: TGTGCCAGCAGCTTGGCACAGAAGAACACTGAAGCTTTCTTT

d_call: TRBD2
clone_size: -
v_call: TRBV4-1
j_call: TRBJ2-3
cdr3_aa: CASSQDGTSGATDTQYF
cdr3_nt: TGCGCCAGCAGCCAAGATGGGACTAGCGGGGCCACAGATACGCAGTATTTT

d_call: TRBD2
clone_size: -
v_call: TRBV6-5
j_call: TRBJ2-3
cdr3_aa: CASSPREGKDTQYF
cdr3_nt: TGTGCCAGCAGTCCCCGGGAGGGGAAAGATACGCAGTATTTT

d_call: -
clone_size: -
v_call: TRBV11-2
j_call: TRBJ1-6
cdr3_aa: CASSLMPGSYNSPLHF
cdr3_nt: TGTGCCAGCAGCTTAATGCCGGGCTCCTATAATTCACCCCTCCACTTT

d_call: TRBD2
clone_size: -
v_call: TRBV2
j_call: TRBJ2-1
cdr3_aa: CASSDRGGPRNEQFF
cdr3_nt: TGTGCCAGCAGTGATCGGGGGGGCCCTCGAAATGAGCAGTTCTTC

d_call: -
clone_size: -
v_call: TRBV6-6
j_call: TRBJ1-5
cdr3_aa: CASSLLGEGQPQHF
cdr3_nt: TGTGCCAGCAGTTTGTTAGGGGAGGGTCAGCCCCAGCATTTT